This T cell receptor (beta chain) stems from a study of blood T cell repertoires in COVID-19. Turning to the study itself: The origin of the acute and convalescent COVID-19 samples was the United States, Italy and Spain. T cells, B-cell-depleted T cells, or PBMCs provided the cDNA or gDNA that served as material.

Per the authors' pipeline: Scientists estimated how many nucleated cells there were by amplifying reference gene primers. Clones were sequenced by immunoSEQ multiplex PCR, and TCRdb holds only the in-frame ones, with some missing. V and J calls and clone size are copied from that table; D and trimming were computed from the DNA. The sample includes approximately 130,000 clones, 84% of them seen just once. CDR1 MGHRA and CDR2 YSYEKL come from the germline V gene. CDR3 size: 13 residues. The V end was cut by 0 bases, the J end by 5 bases, with 6 bases between. This chain links TRBV4-1 with TRBJ2-3; no firm D call. The receptor was derived from a human donor in a cohort sampled during active COVID-19. Sequenced: peripheral blood. DNA for the CDR3: TGCGCCAGCAGCCAAGATGAGTTAGATACGCAGTATTTT. Amino acids: CASSQDELDTQYF.